Detailed here is one T cell receptor (beta chain). Antigen: not known. The data stem from a study of cytomegalovirus exposure and HLA in healthy donors. Overall study: The Caucasian-associated ancestry cluster held over 80% of roughly 370 genotyped donors.

Both 60 Vbeta primers and 13 Jbeta primers went into the PCR. Generated by immunoSEQ multiplex PCR, the TCRdb table keeps only in-frame clones and is missing some. The sample lists approximately 150,000 clones, around four fifths occurring once. The study's findings and limits: It was reported that the classifier diagnosed cytomegalovirus status with high specificity and sensitivity in both the original and validation cohorts. Certain indistinguishable V segments, among them TRBV6-2 and TRBV6-3, were excluded.

V lost 5 bases, J lost 5 bases, and 5 bases stayed unmatched. The germline CDR1 and CDR2 sequences are SGHTA and FQGNSA. CDR3 length: 14 residues. The sequencing input was PBMCs. The rearrangement links TRBV7-2 to TRBJ1-4, with TRBD1 identical over 7 bases. This TCR was recovered from a woman aged 45-65 years in good health and CMV-seronegative. CDR3 sequence: CASSPQGTNEKLFF. For the CDR3, the DNA is TGTGCCAGCAGCCCACAGGGGACGAATGAAAAACTGTTTTTT.